These 13 T cell receptor beta chains came from one sample sequenced in a study of blood T cell repertoires in COVID-19. Produced via immunoSEQ multiplex PCR; TCRdb's table is partial and in-frame only. The sample gives 350,000 or so clones, roughly 90% of which show up once; approximately 0.97% is in the top ten. The specimen sequenced was PBMCs or T cells enriched from blood (not recorded which). The receptors here all came from a woman in her thirties who had been exposed to COVID-19.

The chain has TRBV6-5 and TRBJ1-5; the D gene is possibly TRBD1 (5 bases). V lost 1 base to trimming and J lost 5 bases, with 12 bases between them. Germline CDR1 MNHEY, CDR2 SVGAGI. CDR3 size: 15 residues. Here the CDR3 reads CASSYWGVGDQPQHF. For the CDR3, the DNA is TGTGCCAGCAGTTACTGGGGGGTAGGGGATCAGCCCCAGCATTTT.

This chain uses TRBV7-3 with TRBJ1-2; TRBD1 is a possible D gene (5 bases). This CDR3 spans 13 amino acids. CDR1 and CDR2 from the germline V gene are SGHTA and FQGTGA. V was pared by 5 bases and J by 8 bases, with 15 bases between. The DNA for the CDR3 is TGTGCCAGCAGCGCATATGGGACTCGGGGCTACACCTTC. The encoded protein is CASSAYGTRGYTF. Filled out from reference TRBV7-3 and TRBJ1-2, the complete variable domain reads GAGVSQTPSNKVTEKGKYVELRCDPISGHTALYWYRQSLGQGPEFLIYFQGTGAADDSGLPNDRFFAVRPEGSVSTLKIQRTERGDSAVYLCASSAYGTRGYTFGSGTRLTVV.

This chain uses TRBV28 with TRBJ1-3; 8 bases fit TRBD1. Germline V CDR1 and CDR2: MDHEN, SYDVKM. This CDR3 is built from 16 residues. V dropped 5 bases and J dropped 0; count of bases not matched to a gene: 6. This chain's CDR3 is CASSTTGDISGNTIYF. The CDR3 DNA is TGTGCCAGCAGTACGACAGGGGATATCTCTGGAAACACCATATATTTT.

The chain joins TRBV29-1 to TRBJ2-2; weak D call: TRBD2 (6 bases). V was trimmed by 4 bases and J by 5 bases, leaving 17 bases between them. Germline V lookup: CDR1 SQVTM, CDR2 ANQGSEA. The CDR3 consists of 15 residues. The chain's CDR3 is CSVGPPGVGTGELFF. Here the CDR3 DNA reads TGCAGCGTTGGGCCCCCGGGGGTAGGAACCGGGGAGCTGTTTTTT.

The chain uses TRBV2 and TRBJ2-4; D perhaps matches TRBD1 (6 bases). CDR3 size: 14 residues. Germline-derived CDR1 and CDR2 are SNHLY and FYNNEI. The germline V and J ends were trimmed by 2 bases and 4 bases, with 9 bases remaining between them. The CDR3 sequence: CASSEWTEKNIQYF. CDR3 DNA: TGTGCCAGCAGTGAATGGACAGAGAAAAACATTCAGTACTTC.

The J gene is TRBJ2-1, the V gene TRBV7-6; D ambiguous. The V and J ends lost 5 bases and 8 bases respectively, with 7 bases between them. The CDR3 length is 11 residues. The V gene's germline CDR1 is SGHVS and CDR2 FNYEAQ. The DNA for the CDR3 is TGTGCCAGCAGCACTAACCATGAGCAGTTCTTC. Translating gives CASSTNHEQFF.

This sequence joins TRBV25-1 and TRBJ2-1, with 8 bases that match TRBD2. Germline V lookup: CDR1 MGHDK, CDR2 SYGVNS. The V segment lost 1 base and the J segment 1 base; nucleotides outside the gene matches: 6. The CDR3 contains 17 residues. The CDR3 spells CASSEFMGLGSYNEQFF. The CDR3 DNA follows: TGTGCCAGCAGTGAATTTATGGGACTAGGGTCCTACAATGAGCAGTTCTTC.

This clone came up a few times. The chain employs TRBV20-1 and TRBJ2-7; TRBD2 agrees at 12 bases. The CDR3 spans 15 residues. V gave up 3 bases and J gave up 6 bases; unmatched junction bases: 9. CDR1 DFQATT and CDR2 SNEGSKA come from the germline V gene (reference sequence). CDR3 sequence (DNA): TGCAGTGCTAGTTCACCTAGCGGGAGGGCCTCCGAGCAGTACTTC. Its protein is CSASSPSGRASEQYF.

In the case of this clone: This sample also contains other DNA sequences that code for the same CDR3. J is TRBJ2-1 and V is TRBV5-1; 9 nucleotides align to TRBD2. CDR1 and CDR2 from the germline V gene are SGHRS and YFSETQ. The CDR3 totals 15 residues. V lost 0 bases to trimming and J lost 4 bases; unmatched junction nucleotides: 2. This CDR3 reads CASSLELAGYNEQFF. CDR3 nucleotides: TGCGCCAGCAGCTTGGAACTAGCGGGTTACAATGAGCAGTTCTTC.

Written as DNA, the CDR3 is TGTGCCATCAGTTTGGACGGACACCCGAACACTGAAGCTTTCTTT. Translated, it gives CAISLDGHPNTEAFF. The V and J genes are TRBV10-3 and TRBJ1-1; tentatively, D is TRBD1 (5 bases). V was trimmed by 5 bases and J by 1 base, leaving 14 bases between them. The CDR3 is made up of 15 amino acids. Germline values: CDR1 ENHRY, CDR2 SYGVKD.

The V and J genes are TRBV27 and TRBJ2-5, with 9 bases fitting TRBD1. Germline trimming cut 2 bases from V and 2 bases from J; bases unmatched to any gene: 6. The CDR3 consists of 16 residues. Germline lookup yields CDR1 MNHEY and CDR2 SMNVEV (reference sequence). This CDR3 is CASSLIPGQGQETQYF. The CDR3 coding sequence is TGTGCCAGCAGTTTAATACCGGGACAGGGACAAGAGACCCAGTACTTC.

The sample holds one count of this clone. This rearrangement joins TRBV27 to TRBJ2-1; 14 nucleotides line up with TRBD2. Germline CDR1 MNHEY, CDR2 SMNVEV (reference sequence). The CDR3 sequence is 13 residues long. With 5 bases clipped from V and 12 bases from J, the junction kept 3 bases outside the gene matches. This CDR3 reads CASSGTSGSGQFF. The DNA for the CDR3 is TGTGCCAGCAGTGGGACTAGCGGGAGTGGGCAGTTCTTC.

V usage is TRBV7-9 and J usage is TRBJ1-5, with a tentative D call TRBD1 (6 bases). This CDR3 spans 15 amino acids. The germline CDR1 and CDR2 sequences are SEHNR and FQNEAQ (reference sequence). Trimming removed 1 base from V and 0 bases from J, with 7 bases in between. CDR3 nucleotide sequence: TGTGCCAGCAGCTTAGGACAGGATAGCAATCAGCCCCAGCATTTT. It is translated as CASSLGQDSNQPQHF.